This T cell receptor beta chain originates from a study of tumor and adjacent non-tumor tissue in lung cancer (dated by TCRdb to the late 2010s). Turning to the overall study: The cohort included under 15 adenocarcinoma, 2 squamous cell carcinoma and 1 small cell lung cancer patients. TCRbeta CDR3 sequencing was performed on 30 to 35 paired specimens, with one tumor sample and one normal lung sample collected per patient. Among the approximately 15 patients, ages ranged from roughly 31 to 76 years, around 10 were men and 5 were women, and disease was TNM stage I to III. In total, sequencing yielded fewer than 150 million productive TCRbeta reads, which works out to an average of approximately 4 million reads per sample. Bulk TCRbeta repertoires were compared between lung tumor tissue and matched distant non-tumor lung tissue obtained from around 14 lung cancer patients.

In the case of this clonotype: Its antigen is currently not known. The junction differs from germline at one of its ends, possibly a read error.

RNA was extracted from bulk unsorted tissue and checked for quality with a NanoDrop ND-1000 and an Agilent 2100. Distant non-tumor tissue taken more than 3 cm from the tumor edge was used as the normal lung sample. Newly diagnosed lung cancer patients without prior chemotherapy who had been admitted for thoracic surgery in China between August and November 2014 were enrolled as donors. The study excluded patients who had received radiotherapy or chemotherapy before or who had another cancer at the same time. Surgical tissue pieces of roughly 1-2 cm3 were preserved in RNAlater solution and stored at -80 °C until use. The library was produced with multiplex PCR. The sequencer was an Illumina HiSeq 2500. TCRbeta libraries were constructed through three rounds of nested PCR with primers (Table S4) according to protocols modified from ARM-PCR. Before sequencing, PCR products of 200-500 bp were excised from the gel and purified with the QIAquick gel extraction kit. Per the original workflow: Reads were cleaned using Trimmomatic, were merged into complete CDR3 sequences using FLASH, and were assigned to V(D)J germline segments using MiTCR. Clonal diversity was computed as the inverse Simpson's index with VDJtools. A read counted as productive if the sequence was in-frame and lacked a premature stop codon. Using fastp trimming at Q25 and MiXCR clonotype assembly, TCRdb reanalyzed the public sequencing data and kept in-frame beta chains. When rows share a CDR3 protein, they turn into one entry using the most common DNA and genes. The authors' filters were not applied to this entry. Here the sample has 60,000 to 100,000 distinct CDR3 sequences; less than 85% occur a single time. The top ten constitute around two fifths of the sample.

Findings and caveats that apply to the study as a whole: The top 100 clones made up a significantly larger cumulative share of the repertoire in normal lung than in tumor tissue. Neither the sequencing platform nor unique molecular identifiers are mentioned in the methods. Only roughly 16 patients were in the cohort, and the authors stated that larger samples and more detailed clinical data are needed. TCR diversity (inverse Simpson) was significantly higher in tumor than in normal lung tissue (roughly 430 vs 170, P = 0.0075, Mann-Whitney U test). TCR diversity was significantly higher in younger patients, and higher tumor TCR diversity was associated with shorter overall and disease-free survival. Peripheral blood was not sequenced, so blood TCRbeta repertoires in these lung cancer patients were not examined.

Sequencing was carried out using distant non-tumor lung tissue. This TCR derives from a man between 70 and 80 years old with non-small cell lung cancer.

The nucleotide sequence is TGCAGCGTAGTGACGGAGAGGCCTGAAGTTTTCTTT. Its coded protein is CSVVTERPEVFF. The rearrangement combines TRBV29-1 with TRBJ1-1; the D gene is not confidently resolved. Taken from cysteine to phenylalanine, the CDR3 has 12 residues. CDR3 DNA is the only sequence kept; it has 36 bases, read in frame from the first base. Via the germline V gene, CDR1 is SQVTM and CDR2 ANQGSEA.